Below are 29 T cell receptor beta chains sequenced from a single sample in a study of blood T cell repertoires in COVID-19. Produced via immunoSEQ multiplex PCR; TCRdb's table is partial and in-frame only. This sample has under 300,000 clones, with approximately 85% found just once. The material sequenced was PBMCs or T cells enriched from blood (not recorded which). These receptors were taken from a woman aged 45-59 years who had recovered from COVID-19.

Notes on this clone: The sample has other DNA sequences that encode this CDR3 too. The V call is TRBV5-1, the J call TRBJ2-1; 11 bases fit TRBD2. The CDR3 has 13 residues. Germline loops: CDR1 SGHRS, CDR2 YFSETQ. After removal of 4 bases from V and 7 bases from J, the junction contained 1 base not matched to a gene. CDR3 DNA sequence: TGCGCCAGCAGCCTAGCGGGGGGTAATGAGCAGTTCTTC. Its translation is CASSLAGGNEQFF.

This clone is a singleton in its sample. The CDR3 spells CASSLPYPHRGLGTDTQYF. In nucleotides, the CDR3 is TGTGCCAGCAGTTTACCCTACCCCCACAGGGGGTTGGGCACAGATACGCAGTATTTT. The gene calls are TRBV27 and TRBJ2-3; 8 nucleotides align to TRBD1. This CDR3 has 19 amino acids. V gave up 2 bases and J gave up 1 base; unmatched junction bases: 14. Germline CDR1 is MNHEY and CDR2 is SMNVEV (reference sequence).

The V gene is TRBV19, the J gene TRBJ2-7, with TRBD2 matching 12 bases. The CDR3 runs 18 residues. With V trimmed by 5 bases and J by 0 bases, 11 bases remained unmatched. The germline CDR1 and CDR2 sequences are LNHDA and SQIVND (reference sequence). The CDR3 loop reads CASSEWRSSGRASYEQYF. The DNA of the CDR3 is TGTGCCAGTAGTGAGTGGAGGTCTAGCGGGAGGGCCTCCTACGAGCAGTACTTC.

The chain has TRBV27 and TRBJ2-7; possibly TRBD1 for D (5 bases). V was clipped by 3 bases and J by 6 bases, with 12 bases between them. Germline V gene data show CDR1 as MNHEY and CDR2 as SMNVEV (reference sequence). This CDR3 spans 13 amino acids. This CDR3 is CASSLGPTVEQYF. Written as DNA, the CDR3 is TGTGCCAGCAGTTTGGGGCCGACAGTCGAGCAGTACTTC.

This rearrangement joins TRBV7-2 to TRBJ1-4; D is uncertain. This CDR3 is built from 11 residues. The ends were cut back, 5 bases at V and 6 bases at J, with 4 bases in the middle. CDR1 and CDR2 from the germline V gene are SGHTA and FQGNSA. CDR3 nucleotide sequence: TGTGCCAGCAGCACGGATGAAAAACTGTTTTTT. Translating gives CASSTDEKLFF.

The V call is TRBV7-9, the J call TRBJ1-2; no definite D call. The CDR3 is made up of 14 amino acids. The V gene lost 5 bases and the J gene lost 2 bases, with 12 bases spanning the gap. Germline V lookup: CDR1 SEHNR, CDR2 FQNEAQ (reference sequence). As DNA, the CDR3 is TGTGCCAGCAGCCCCAGAGGAGAAAACTATGGCTACACCTTC. Its protein product is CASSPRGENYGYTF. The full variable domain, rest sourced from reference TRBV7-9 and TRBJ1-2, is DTGVSQNPRHKITKRGQNVTFRCDPISEHNRLYWYRQTLGQGPEFLTYFQNEAQLEKSRLLSDRFSAERPKGSFSTLEIQRTEQGDSAMYLCASSPRGENYGYTFGSGTRLTVV.

Only one count was recorded for this clone. This chain connects TRBV27 to TRBJ1-1; TRBD1 matches at 8 bases. V was pared by 5 bases and J by 6 bases, with 5 bases of the junction left unmatched. CDR1 MNHEY and CDR2 SMNVEV come from the germline V gene (reference sequence). This CDR3 is 13 amino acids long. The CDR3: CASSLRTGSEAFF. The DNA of the CDR3 is TGTGCCAGCAGTCTGCGGACAGGGTCTGAAGCTTTCTTT.

CDR3 in amino acids: CASSLWGRDGELFF. The CDR3 region has the DNA TGTGCCAGCAGCTTATGGGGTCGGGACGGGGAGCTGTTTTTT. This sequence joins TRBV7-2 and TRBJ2-2, with D possibly matching TRBD2 (5 bases). The germline V gene has CDR1 SGHTA and CDR2 FQGNSA. V gave up 2 bases and J gave up 7 bases, with 11 bases separating them. The CDR3 is made up of 14 amino acids.

The J gene is TRBJ1-2, the V gene TRBV28; D is unclear. Germline V gene data show CDR1 as MDHEN and CDR2 as SYDVKM. V was trimmed by 2 bases and J by 4 bases, leaving 11 bases between them. The CDR3 extends over 14 amino acids. As DNA, the CDR3 is TGTGCCAGCAGTTTACCCCCTGGCATCTATGGCTACACCTTC. Translation: CASSLPPGIYGYTF.

The V gene is TRBV2, the J gene TRBJ2-7, with 9 bases that match TRBD2. V shed 6 bases, J shed 6 bases, and the junction held 15 bases outside the gene matches. Germline CDR1 is SNHLY and CDR2 is FYNNEI. The CDR3 sequence is 16 residues long. DNA of the CDR3: TGTGCCAGCAGGCCAAAACAACTAGCGGGCCTCGCCGAGCAGTACTTC. This codes for CASRPKQLAGLAEQYF.

This clone was detected only once. The rearrangement links TRBV11-3 to TRBJ2-1; 10 nucleotides agree with TRBD2. This CDR3 has 17 residues. In germline, CDR1 is SGHNT, CDR2 YENEEA. V lost 0 bases to trimming and J lost 3 bases; unmatched junction nucleotides: 5. The DNA of the CDR3 is TGTGCCAGCAGCTTAGAAACTAGCGGGGCCATCTACAATGAGCAGTTCTTC. Protein sequence: CASSLETSGAIYNEQFF.

There are a few counts of this clone. The chain uses TRBV7-2 and TRBJ2-7; TRBD1 agrees at 9 bases. From germline, CDR1 is SGHTA and CDR2 FQGNSA. The CDR3 has 14 residues. V shed 5 bases, J shed 7 bases, and the junction held 9 bases outside the gene matches. This CDR3 is CASSMGQGPREQYF. The CDR3 DNA follows: TGTGCCAGCAGCATGGGACAGGGCCCTAGGGAGCAGTACTTC.

The rearrangement joins TRBV5-1 to TRBJ2-7, with 9 bases that match TRBD2. The J segment lost 7 bases and the V segment lost 1 base, leaving 9 bases of the junction unmatched. Germline V lookup: CDR1 SGHRS, CDR2 YFSETQ. This CDR3 region has 15 residues. The CDR3 DNA sequence: TGCGCCAGCAGCTTGTCTTCTAGCGGGAAGGGGGAGCAGTACTTC. It codes for CASSLSSSGKGEQYF.

This chain joins TRBV9 and TRBJ2-3; possible D gene TRBD2, 6 bases. The CDR3 extends over 15 amino acids. The V end lost 0 bases, the J end lost 1 base, and 9 bases lay between the germline ends. Germline V gives CDR1 SGDLS, CDR2 YYNGEE. The DNA of the CDR3 is TGTGCCAGCAGCGTAGAGGGCGGGGGCACAGATACGCAGTATTTT. It is translated as CASSVEGGGTDTQYF.

J is TRBJ2-7 and V is TRBV7-2; 8 bases agree with TRBD1. Trimming removed 4 bases from V and 3 bases from J; junction bases left unmatched: 5. Germline CDR1 SGHTA, CDR2 FQGNSA. The CDR3 runs 14 residues. The CDR3 loop is CASSSGQGGYEQYF. Written as DNA, the CDR3 is TGTGCCAGCAGCTCAGGACAGGGAGGCTACGAGCAGTACTTC. The full variable domain, rest sourced from reference TRBV7-2 and TRBJ2-7, is GAGVSQSPSNKVTEKGKDVELRCDPISGHTALYWYRQSLGQGLEFLIYFQGNSAPDKSGLPSDRFSAERTGGSVSTLTIQRTQQEDSAVYLCASSSGQGGYEQYFGPGTRLTVT.

CDR3 region: CASSVSDEKLFF. The CDR3 coding sequence is TGTGCCAGCAGTGTTAGTGATGAAAAACTGTTTTTT. The chain employs TRBV2 and TRBJ1-4; no reliable D call. The CDR3 loop spans 12 amino acids. Germline CDR1 and CDR2: SNHLY and FYNNEI. V was pared by 4 bases and J by 6 bases, with 6 bases between.

A single count supports this clone. V and J are TRBV28 and TRBJ2-1; 8 bases line up with TRBD1. The CDR3 extends over 17 amino acids. V was pared by 3 bases and J by 0 bases, with 7 bases of the junction left unmatched. Germline V gene data show CDR1 as MDHEN and CDR2 as SYDVKM. CDR3 bases: TGTGCCAGCAGTTTCGAGTTACAGGGGGTCTCCTACAATGAGCAGTTCTTC. It translates to CASSFELQGVSYNEQFF.

V is TRBV28 and J is TRBJ2-7; 7 bases line up with TRBD2. The germline gives CDR1 MDHEN, CDR2 SYDVKM. V trimming: 1 base; J trimming: 3 bases; junction bases outside the gene matches: 9. This CDR3 spans 16 amino acids. CDR3 sequence reads: CASSLSGGRGSYEQYF. CDR3 sequence (DNA): TGTGCCAGCAGTTTATCTGGTGGGCGGGGGAGCTACGAGCAGTACTTC.

V usage is TRBV3-1 (or the pseudogene TRBV3-2) and J usage is TRBJ1-2, with D possibly being TRBD1 (5 bases). V lost 4 bases and J 2 bases, leaving 11 bases between the germline ends. The germline V gene has CDR1 LGHDT and CDR2 YNNKEL (reference sequence). This CDR3 has 14 amino acids. The CDR3 sequence is CASSPSGGNYGYTF. The CDR3 region has the DNA TGTGCCAGCAGCCCCTCCGGGGGAAACTATGGCTACACCTTC.

The V and J genes are TRBV7-2 and TRBJ1-1; TRBD1 is a possible D gene (5 bases). CDR1 SGHTA and CDR2 FQGNSA come from the germline V gene. The CDR3 has 14 amino acids. Trimming pared 3 bases from V and 3 bases from J, leaving 11 bases between. In DNA, the CDR3 is TGTGCCAGCAGCTTTGACAGCCTTTACACTGAAGCTTTCTTT. It codes for CASSFDSLYTEAFF.

The chain links TRBV5-4 to TRBJ2-7; 11 bases align to TRBD2. V lost 2 bases and J lost 2; bases outside the gene matches: 6. Germline V gene sequence: CDR1 SGHNT, CDR2 YYREEE (reference sequence). The CDR3 covers 16 residues. CDR3 amino acids: CASSFGTSGTPYEQYF. In DNA form, the CDR3 reads TGTGCCAGCAGCTTCGGGACTAGCGGTACACCCTACGAGCAGTACTTC.

This clone occurred once. J is TRBJ2-5 and V is TRBV9; TRBD1 aligns across 7 bases. V shed 0 bases and J 5 bases; nucleotides not matched to a gene: 10. The CDR3 consists of 16 residues. The germline CDR1 and CDR2 sequences are SGDLS and YYNGEE. The CDR3: CASSVAPGTVGETQYF. Written as DNA, the CDR3 is TGTGCCAGCAGCGTAGCCCCGGGGACAGTCGGGGAGACCCAGTACTTC.

This rearrangement joins TRBV6-5 to TRBJ1-3; D unclear. Per the germline V gene, CDR1 is MNHEY and CDR2 is SVGAGI. The CDR3 has 15 amino acids. With 0 bases removed from V and 0 bases from J, the gap between germline ends came to 6 bases. The CDR3 DNA reads as TGTGCCAGCAGTTACTCGAGCGGCTCTGGAAACACCATATATTTT. This translates into CASSYSSGSGNTIYF.

This rearrangement joins TRBV19 to TRBJ2-1, with D possibly TRBD2 on 7 matching bases. CDR1 and CDR2 (germline): LNHDA, SQIVND (reference sequence). The germline V and J ends were trimmed by 2 bases and 8 bases, with 22 bases remaining between them. This CDR3 is built from 17 residues. CDR3: CASSIHQGRASMDEQFF. The CDR3 nucleotides read TGTGCCAGTAGTATACATCAGGGGAGGGCTTCCATGGATGAGCAGTTCTTC.

The chain carries TRBV7-8 and TRBJ1-2; tentatively, D is TRBD1 (6 bases). Trimming shortened V by 0 bases and J by 2 bases, and 13 bases separated the two germline ends. The germline V gene encodes CDR1 SGHVS and CDR2 FQNEAQ. The CDR3 runs to 16 residues. This chain's CDR3 is CASSLAGPGVNYGYTF. Here the CDR3 DNA reads TGTGCCAGCAGCTTAGCGGGCCCAGGGGTCAACTATGGCTACACCTTC.

The CDR3 sequence is CASSLSGGFANEKLFF. CDR3 in DNA: TGTGCCAGTAGTTTGTCAGGGGGCTTCGCTAATGAAAAACTGTTTTTT. V usage is TRBV19 and J usage is TRBJ1-4, with 8 bases lining up with TRBD1. J lost 3 bases, V lost 5 bases, and 8 bases had no gene match. Germline V gene data show CDR1 as LNHDA and CDR2 as SQIVND (reference sequence). This CDR3 is 16 amino acids long.

V and J are TRBV12-3 or TRBV12-4 and TRBJ2-5; no clear D gene. This CDR3 region has 13 residues. Deletions cut 6 bases from V and 1 base from J, with 9 bases between. CDR3 sequence: CASRTGPQETQYF. As DNA, the CDR3 is TGTGCCAGCAGAACTGGGCCCCAAGAGACCCAGTACTTC.

This sequence joins TRBV2 and TRBJ2-5, with D possibly matching TRBD2 (5 bases). Trimming removed 6 bases from V and 5 bases from J, with 19 bases in between. Germline V CDR1 and CDR2: SNHLY, FYNNEI. The CDR3 sequence is 15 residues long. Here the CDR3 reads CASRDLGVVLETQYF. CDR3 nucleotides: TGTGCCAGCAGGGACCTCGGGGTTGTGCTGGAGACCCAGTACTTC.

This chain connects TRBV12-5 to TRBJ1-5, with TRBD1 identical over 7 bases. V lost 0 bases to trimming and J lost 2 bases; unmatched junction nucleotides: 7. This CDR3 is built from 17 residues. Per germline, CDR1 LGHNT and CDR2 FRNRAP. CDR3 sequence reads: CASGLVPGGVRNQPQHF. In nucleotides, the CDR3 is TGTGCTAGTGGTTTGGTACCAGGGGGAGTCCGCAATCAGCCCCAGCATTTT.